The subject of this entry is one T cell receptor (beta chain). Its specificity is not known. Time point of the sample: sample taken at primary tumor resection. The CDR3 sequence is 16 residues long. Germline values: CDR1 MNHEY, CDR2 SVGAGI. V gave up 0 bases and J gave up 7 bases; unmatched junction bases: 8. The sample originates from a study of spatial heterogeneity in lung cancer. General observations from the study: Intratumoral expanded alpha and beta TCR counts were found to track tumor mutation counts.

TCRdb fed the 5' RACE reads into MiXCR, producing one record per CDR3 protein. The sample lists under 15,000 distinct CDR3 sequences, approximately 4.8% occurring once. The rearrangement uses TRBV6-5 and TRBJ2-1; 8 positions agree with TRBD2. The sample was lung tumor tissue, taken at surgery. The clonotype was recovered from a female donor with early-stage non-small cell lung cancer. Here the CDR3 DNA reads TGTGCCAGCAGTTACTCGTCACCCCCGGGAGGGAATGAGCAGTTCTTC. Amino acids: CASSYSSPPGGNEQFF.